A single sample is the source of the 25 T cell receptor beta chains below, sequenced in a study of T cells expressing NK-cell markers (TCRdb year 2020). Receptor amplification or capture employed 5' RACE. The sequencing machine was an Illumina HiSeq 2000. TCRdb reanalyzed the reads, keeping one entry per CDR3 protein sequence and omitting DNA. This sample's listing comprises about 140,000 distinct CDR3 sequences. In total, the top ten clones hold 12% of the sample. Input material: blood T cells: a sorted CD56 or NKG2C T cell subset, CD4+ or CD8+ T cells, or bulk PBMC T cells (not recorded which). These receptors all come from a man between 18 and 29 years old in good health. Donor details come from another sample of the same person, matched by shared clones.

The chain employs TRBV7-9 and TRBJ2-1; absent DNA, TCRdb's TRBD1 call cannot be checked. This CDR3 comprises 14 residues. Germline V CDR1 and CDR2: SEHNR, FQNEAQ (reference sequence). The CDR3 protein is CASSLAPAHAGQFF.

J is TRBJ1-2 and V is TRBV12-3 or TRBV12-4; the TRBD1 assignment by TCRdb is unverifiable without DNA. The CDR3 runs to 17 residues. CDR3 residues: CASSSPSADRGQGGYTF.

The chain couples TRBV27 to TRBJ2-1; TCRdb's D call of TRBD2 is untestable without DNA. CDR3 length: 14 amino acids. Looked up from germline, CDR1 is MNHEY and CDR2 is SMNVEV (reference sequence). CDR3 sequence: CASSSVAGTNEQFF.

The chain joins TRBV14 to TRBJ2-1; TCRdb calls TRBD2, which cannot be checked without DNA. Looked up from germline, CDR1 is SGHDN and CDR2 is FVKESK. The CDR3 extends over 15 amino acids. CDR3 loop: CASSPAGLELYEQFF.

CDR3 region: CASNSYNEQFF. This rearrangement joins TRBV19 to TRBJ2-1. This CDR3 contains 11 residues. The germline V gene encodes CDR1 LNHDA and CDR2 SQIVND (reference sequence). Supplemented by reference TRBV19 and TRBJ2-1, the full variable domain reads DGGITQSPKYLFRKEGQNVTLSCEQNLNHDAMYWYRQDPGQGLRLIYYSQIVNDFQKGDIAEGYSVSREKKESFPLTVTSAQKNPTAFYLCASNSYNEQFFGPGTRLTVL.

This chain links TRBV29-1 with TRBJ1-1. CDR3 length: 12 residues. Germline loops: CDR1 SQVTM, CDR2 ANQGSEA. CDR3: CSSDGGETEAFF.

CDR3 amino acids: CASSSGLGTQYF. V usage is TRBV7-9 and J usage is TRBJ2-5. Germline CDR1 and CDR2: SEHNR and FQNEAQ (reference sequence). The CDR3 contains 12 residues.

This chain links TRBV4-1 with TRBJ2-1; TCRdb outputs TRBD2, but without DNA this stays unchecked. The CDR3 contains 17 residues. Germline assignment: CDR1 MGHRA and CDR2 YSYEKL. CDR3 sequence reads: CASSQEPLAGLYNEQFF.

V and J are TRBV29-1 and TRBJ2-3; TCRdb's D gene call, TRBD2, goes unchecked for lack of DNA. This CDR3 region has 22 residues. CDR1 is SQVTM and CDR2 is ANQGSEA in the germline V gene. This chain's CDR3 is CSVEDLNQAGDGGFGSTDTQYF.

This chain uses TRBV5-1 with TRBJ2-3. In germline, CDR1 is SGHRS, CDR2 YFSETQ. The CDR3 is 14 amino acids. The CDR3 loop reads CASSSTAFTDTQYF.

The chain recombines TRBV5-4 with TRBJ2-2. Per the germline V gene, CDR1 is SGHNT and CDR2 is YYREEE (reference sequence). CDR3 length: 12 amino acids. CDR3 sequence: CASSRETGELFF.

V gene TRBV9 combines with J gene TRBJ2-1. CDR1 SGDLS and CDR2 YYNGEE come from the germline V gene. The CDR3 spans 14 residues. This CDR3 reads CASSASGTYNEQFF.

The V call is TRBV24-1, the J call TRBJ2-1. This CDR3 is 16 amino acids long. Germline CDR1 is KGHDR and CDR2 is SFDVKD. CDR3 loop: CATSDRTSISYNEQFF.

The chain uses TRBV4-2 and TRBJ2-5. This CDR3 has 17 residues. Germline CDR1 is LGHNA and CDR2 is YNFKEQ. CDR3 region: CASSHDYPLGTQETQYF.

This chain links TRBV30 with TRBJ2-2; no DNA is available, so the TRBD2 call from TCRdb remains unchecked. The CDR3 runs 17 residues. The germline V gene has CDR1 GTSNPN and CDR2 SVGIG (reference sequence). CDR3 sequence: CAWSVGLAGLNTGELFF. Filled out from reference TRBV30 and TRBJ2-2, the complete variable domain reads SQTIHQWPATLVQPVGSPLSLECTVEGTSNPNLYWYRQAAGRGLQLLFYSVGIGQISSEVPQNLSASRPQDRQFILSSKKLLLSDSGFYLCAWSVGLAGLNTGELFFGEGSRLTVL.

The J gene is TRBJ2-4, the V gene TRBV27; the TCRdb D gene call, TRBD1, has no DNA to confirm it. This CDR3 spans 14 amino acids. Germline V gene sequence: CDR1 MNHEY, CDR2 SMNVEV (reference sequence). The CDR3 protein is CASSLIGGGNIQYF.

The chain recombines TRBV20-1 with TRBJ2-3; TCRdb lists TRBD1, though no DNA is available to test this call. Germline assignment: CDR1 DFQATT and CDR2 SNEGSKA (reference sequence). The CDR3 runs 15 residues. Here the CDR3 reads CSARNPGHSTDTQYF.

The V call is TRBV7-3, the J call TRBJ2-3. The CDR3 runs 13 residues. Per germline, CDR1 SGHTA and CDR2 FQGTGA. This CDR3 is CASSKGRTDTQYF.

The rearrangement uses TRBV15 and TRBJ2-2; without DNA, the TCRdb call of TRBD1 cannot be checked. This CDR3 contains 15 residues. CDR1 is LNHNV and CDR2 is YYDKDF in the germline V gene (reference sequence). The CDR3 loop reads CATSKSTGVTGELFF.

The gene calls are TRBV23-1 and TRBJ2-4; TCRdb names TRBD2, which stays unverified in the absence of DNA. TRBV23-1 is an ORF for which the function is uncertain. CDR3 length: 18 residues. The CDR3: CASSHRRTSGSAKNIQYF.

The V and J genes are TRBV20-1 and TRBJ2-7; the D call of TRBD1 rests on TCRdb alone, since no DNA is present to check it. Germline CDR1 DFQATT, CDR2 SNEGSKA (reference sequence). This CDR3 has 13 amino acids. CDR3 amino acids: CSASGDRVNEQYF.

The chain has TRBV5-4 and TRBJ2-1; TCRdb's D call, TRBD1, is unchecked because there is no DNA. CDR1 and CDR2 (germline): SGHNT, YYREEE (reference sequence). The CDR3 runs 17 residues. CDR3: CASSFQLTGGAENEQFF.

The chain uses TRBV30 and TRBJ2-5; TCRdb selects TRBD1, and the lack of DNA leaves this call unchecked. Germline V gives CDR1 GTSNPN, CDR2 SVGIG (reference sequence). This CDR3 spans 13 amino acids. Here the CDR3 reads CAWRGPAYETQYF.

V gene TRBV12-3 or TRBV12-4 combines with J gene TRBJ2-1. CDR3 length equals 15 residues. The CDR3 loop reads CASRLSVTTYNEQFF.

V and J are TRBV6-4 and TRBJ1-1; the D gene TCRdb calls, TRBD1, cannot be checked with no DNA. The CDR3 spans 15 residues. Germline values: CDR1 MRHNA, CDR2 SNTAGT. The chain's CDR3 is CASSHSTGGNTEAFF.